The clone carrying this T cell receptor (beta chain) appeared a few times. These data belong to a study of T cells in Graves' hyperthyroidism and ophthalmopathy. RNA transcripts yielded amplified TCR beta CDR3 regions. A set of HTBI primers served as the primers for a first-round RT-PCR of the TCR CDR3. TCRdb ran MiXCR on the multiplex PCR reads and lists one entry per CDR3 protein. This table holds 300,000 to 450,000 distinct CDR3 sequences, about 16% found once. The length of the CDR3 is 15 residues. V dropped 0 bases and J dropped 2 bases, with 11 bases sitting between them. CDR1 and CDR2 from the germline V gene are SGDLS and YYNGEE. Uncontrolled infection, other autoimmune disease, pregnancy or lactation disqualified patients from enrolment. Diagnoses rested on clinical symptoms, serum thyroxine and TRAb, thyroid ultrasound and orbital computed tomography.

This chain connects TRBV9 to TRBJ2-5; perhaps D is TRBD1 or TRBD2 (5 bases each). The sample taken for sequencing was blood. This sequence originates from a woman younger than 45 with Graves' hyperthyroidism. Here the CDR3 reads CASSVVGDPQETQYF. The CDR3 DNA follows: TGTGCCAGCAGCGTAGTAGGGGACCCTCAAGAGACCCAGTACTTC. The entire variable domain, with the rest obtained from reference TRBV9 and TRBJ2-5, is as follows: DSGVTQTPKHLITATGQRVTLRCSPRSGDLSVYWYQQSLDQGLQFLIQYYNGEERAKGNILERFSAQQFPDLHSELNLSSLELGDSALYFCASSVVGDPQETQYFGPGTRLLVL.